Presented here are 25 T cell receptor beta chains from one specimen sequenced in a study of PD-L1 blockade in urothelial cancer. The method was immunoSEQ multiplex PCR; TCRdb's version includes in-frame clones alone and lacks a portion of them. The sample records some 120,000 clones, about four fifths being singletons. Time point defined: pretreatment peripheral blood. This specimen was PBMCs, taken around atezolizumab (anti-PD-L1) treatment. The origin of the receptors is a man aged 45-65 years with urothelial cancer.

The J gene is TRBJ1-1, the V gene TRBV7-3, with 9 bases that match TRBD1. The trim removed 8 bases at V and 5 bases at J, leaving 6 bases unmatched. CDR1 is SGHTA and CDR2 is FQGTGA in the germline V gene. This CDR3 region has 13 residues. The CDR3 nucleotides read TGTGCCAGCGGATTTGACAGGGGGACTGAAGCTTTCTTT. Its translation is CASGFDRGTEAFF. The entire variable domain, with the rest obtained from reference TRBV7-3 and TRBJ1-1, is as follows: GAGVSQTPSNKVTEKGKYVELRCDPISGHTALYWYRQSLGQGPEFLIYFQGTGAADDSGLPNDRFFAVRPEGSVSTLKIQRTERGDSAVYLCASGFDRGTEAFFGQGTRLTVV.

The chain employs TRBV9 and TRBJ2-3; weak D call: TRBD2 (5 bases). Trimming pared 5 bases from V and 0 bases from J, leaving 13 bases between. The length of the CDR3 is 15 residues. Germline V lookup: CDR1 SGDLS, CDR2 YYNGEE. The CDR3 DNA reads TGTGCCAGCAGTCAAGCGGCATTCAGCACAGATACGCAGTATTTT. Its translation is CASSQAAFSTDTQYF.

In this sample, this clone turned up a few times. The gene calls are TRBV28 and TRBJ2-7; TRBD1 agrees at 10 bases. The junction had 7 bases not matched to a gene; V was cut back by 5 bases and J by 3 bases. Germline V lookup: CDR1 MDHEN, CDR2 SYDVKM. This CDR3 is built from 15 residues. CDR3 sequence reads: CASSLDRGLSYEQYF. CDR3 DNA sequence: TGTGCCAGCAGTCTCGACAGGGGGCTAAGCTACGAGCAGTACTTC.

The CDR3 DNA is TGTGCCAGCAGCTTCTCGGGGGAGCTGTTTTTT. It yields the protein CASSFSGELFF. The V gene is TRBV5-4, the J gene TRBJ2-2; D gene ambiguous. The CDR3 runs to 11 residues. Germline V gene data show CDR1 as SGHNT and CDR2 as YYREEE (reference sequence). The V end lost 2 bases, the J end lost 8 bases, and 4 bases lay between the germline ends. The full variable domain, in which reference TRBV5-4 and TRBJ2-2 provide the parts outside the CDR3, is ETGVTQSPTHLIKTRGQQVTLRCSSQSGHNTVSWYQQALGQGPQFIFQYYREEENGRGNFPPRFSGLQFPNYSSELNVNALELDDSALYLCASSFSGELFFGEGSRLTVL.

This chain joins TRBV28 and TRBJ2-1; 9 bases line up with TRBD2. The CDR3 totals 17 residues. CDR1 is MDHEN, CDR2 SYDVKM, per germline. The V gene end was trimmed by 2 bases and the J gene end by 1 base; junction bases not matched to a gene: 6. The CDR3 sequence is CASSLPLTSGSYNEQFF. The CDR3, as DNA: TGTGCCAGCAGTTTACCCCTAACTAGCGGGTCCTACAATGAGCAGTTCTTC.

The chain combines TRBV19 with TRBJ2-5; 8 bases map to TRBD2. Trimming at V came to 3 bases and at J to 5 bases, leaving 5 bases not matched to a gene. This CDR3 has 14 residues. CDR1 is LNHDA and CDR2 is SQIVND in the germline V gene (reference sequence). The CDR3, as DNA: TGTGCCAGTAGTATGCAAGCGGGAGCTGAGACCCAGTACTTC. Translation: CASSMQAGAETQYF.

CDR3 region: CASSSQGASPYEQYF. As DNA, the CDR3 is TGTGCCAGCAGCTCCCAAGGTGCTAGCCCCTACGAGCAGTACTTC. The rearrangement uses TRBV7-9 and TRBJ2-7, with a tentative D call TRBD2 (5 bases). V was trimmed by 4 bases and J by 2 bases, leaving 15 bases between them. The CDR3 has 15 residues. Germline CDR1 SEHNR, CDR2 FQNEAQ (reference sequence).

This chain links TRBV6-1 with TRBJ2-6; D ambiguous. This CDR3 region has 13 residues. The V end lost 6 bases, the J end lost 2 bases, and 5 bases lay between the germline ends. CDR1 and CDR2 from the germline V gene are MNHNS and SASEGT. The CDR3 bases are TGTGCCAGCAGGGCAGCTGGGGCCAACGTCCTGACTTTC. Encoded protein: CASRAAGANVLTF.

This clone has more than one count but fewer than ten. The chain couples TRBV15 to TRBJ1-2; TRBD1 is a possible D gene (6 bases). The germline CDR1 and CDR2 sequences are LNHNV and YYDKDF (reference sequence). V was trimmed by 3 bases and J by 8 bases, leaving 19 bases between them. The CDR3 has 15 amino acids. CDR3 bases: TGTGCCACCAGCAGGGCAGGGGTCCAGTCAGGAGGCTACACCTTC. Amino acid sequence: CATSRAGVQSGGYTF. The whole variable domain, remainder taken from reference TRBV15 and TRBJ1-2, is DAMVIQNPRYQVTQFGKPVTLSCSQTLNHNVMYWYQQKSSQAPKLLFHYYDKDFNNEADTPDNFQSRRPNTSFCFLDIRSPGLGDTAMYLCATSRAGVQSGGYTFGSGTRLTVV.

The CDR3 reads CASSYSRHEQFF. In DNA, the CDR3 is TGTGCCAGCAGTTACTCGAGGCATGAGCAGTTCTTC. This chain joins TRBV6-5 and TRBJ2-1, with no clear D. Germline V CDR1 and CDR2: MNHEY, SVGAGI. The length of the CDR3 is 12 residues. The V end was cut by 0 bases, the J end by 8 bases, with 5 bases between.

The gene calls are TRBV19 and TRBJ1-1; no clear D gene. Germline values: CDR1 LNHDA, CDR2 SQIVND (reference sequence). This CDR3 contains 13 residues. V was shortened by 3 bases and J by 2 bases, with 7 bases between the two germline ends. CDR3: CASSIKRNTEAFF. CDR3 coding DNA: TGTGCCAGTAGTATCAAGCGTAACACTGAAGCTTTCTTT.

The V call is TRBV6-5, the J call TRBJ1-2; no reliable D call. The CDR3 has 13 residues. Germline V gene lookup returns CDR1 MNHEY and CDR2 SVGAGI. Trimming took 6 bases from V and 3 from J, leaving 11 bases between them. CDR3 protein: CASSKQRDYGYTF. CDR3 nucleotide sequence: TGTGCCAGCAGCAAACAGAGAGACTATGGCTACACCTTC.

This sequence joins TRBV27 and TRBJ1-4, with D uncertain. V was pared by 4 bases and J by 7 bases, with 13 bases between. The germline V gene has CDR1 MNHEY and CDR2 SMNVEV (reference sequence). The CDR3 totals 14 residues. The CDR3 here is CASSYTRGGEKLFF. CDR3 bases: TGTGCCAGCAGTTATACACGAGGTGGTGAAAAACTGTTTTTT.

This rearrangement joins TRBV27 to TRBJ2-1, with TRBD1 as a possible D gene (8 bases). V lost 6 bases to trimming and J lost 14 bases, with 17 bases between them. Per germline, CDR1 MNHEY and CDR2 SMNVEV (reference sequence). The CDR3 covers 12 residues. The CDR3 bases are TGTGCCAGCAGCCCTCGGACAGGGAGGGAGTTCTTC. Its translation: CASSPRTGREFF.

The chain combines TRBV19 with TRBJ2-1; D call uncertain. The germline CDR1 and CDR2 sequences are LNHDA and SQIVND (reference sequence). With 6 bases removed from V and 5 bases from J, the gap between germline ends came to 17 bases. This CDR3 contains 15 residues. In nucleotides, the CDR3 is TGTGCCAGTAGACGGTCTTCTCGGGTGAACAATGAGCAGTTCTTC. It yields the protein CASRRSSRVNNEQFF.

The rearrangement links TRBV19 to TRBJ2-1; D is perhaps TRBD1 (6 bases). Germline V gene sequence: CDR1 LNHDA, CDR2 SQIVND (reference sequence). The CDR3 runs to 13 residues. V lost 5 bases and J lost 8, with 13 bases in between. The CDR3 loop is CASSELQGDEQFF. The CDR3 DNA reads TGTGCCAGTAGTGAACTACAGGGCGATGAGCAGTTCTTC.

This clone appeared once. The genes are TRBV30 and TRBJ2-2; D may be TRBD2 (6 bases). Trimming cost V 0 bases and J 6 bases, with 8 bases left between them. CDR1 GTSNPN and CDR2 SVGIG come from the germline V gene (reference sequence). The CDR3 is 13 residues long. CDR3 sequence reads: CAWSVGEAGELFF. CDR3 nucleotides: TGTGCCTGGAGTGTAGGGGAGGCCGGGGAGCTGTTTTTT.

The genes are TRBV5-4 and TRBJ1-2, with 8 nucleotides matching TRBD1. Germline CDR1 and CDR2: SGHNT and YYREEE (reference sequence). The junction had 8 bases not matched to a gene; V was cut back by 2 bases and J by 8 bases. The CDR3 extends over 14 amino acids. Here the CDR3 reads CASSFPGGFKGYTF. CDR3 nucleotide sequence: TGTGCCAGCAGCTTCCCAGGGGGCTTTAAGGGCTACACCTTC.

On this clone itself: This sample also contains other DNA sequences that code for the same CDR3. This rearrangement joins TRBV28 to TRBJ2-7; D ambiguous. From germline, CDR1 is MDHEN and CDR2 SYDVKM. With 5 bases removed from V and 1 base from J, the gap between germline ends came to 3 bases. The CDR3 totals 11 residues. CDR3 nucleotides: TGTGCCAGCAGTCGTTCCTACGAGCAGTACTTC. This translates into CASSRSYEQYF.

This rearrangement joins TRBV15 to TRBJ2-1; perhaps TRBD2 as D (6 bases). Germline CDR1 is LNHNV and CDR2 is YYDKDF (reference sequence). The V and J ends lost 0 bases and 10 bases respectively, with 19 bases between them. The CDR3 runs to 16 residues. CDR3 in amino acids: CATSRDPREMNGEQFF. The CDR3 region has the DNA TGTGCCACCAGCAGAGATCCACGGGAGATGAATGGAGAGCAGTTCTTC.

This clone showed up just a few times. The rearrangement uses TRBV19 and TRBJ2-2, with a tentative D call TRBD1 (5 bases). The CDR3 is made up of 14 amino acids. V was shortened by 6 bases and J by 3 bases, with 11 bases between the two germline ends. Germline-derived CDR1 and CDR2 are LNHDA and SQIVND (reference sequence). CDR3 coding DNA: TGTGCCAGTAGGGTGGGGCGAGACACCGGGGAGCTGTTTTTT. Protein sequence: CASRVGRDTGELFF.

J is TRBJ2-5 and V is TRBV4-2; perhaps TRBD2 as D (6 bases). The CDR3 extends over 14 amino acids. Germline-derived CDR1 and CDR2 are LGHNA and YNFKEQ. The V and J ends lost 4 bases and 2 bases respectively, with 11 bases between them. CDR3 residues: CASSRLGLQETQYF. For the CDR3, the DNA is TGTGCCAGCAGCCGATTGGGACTGCAAGAGACCCAGTACTTC.

V is TRBV27 and J is TRBJ2-7, with D maybe TRBD1 (6 bases). CDR1 and CDR2 from the germline V gene are MNHEY and SMNVEV (reference sequence). This CDR3 contains 13 residues. Trimming took off 6 bases at V and 2 bases at J, with 11 bases between the two ends. The DNA of the CDR3 is TGTGCCAGCAGGAACCAGGGGACCTACGAGCAGTACTTC. It is translated as CASRNQGTYEQYF.

The V gene is TRBV4-1, the J gene TRBJ2-3; TRBD2 matches at 9 bases. After removal of 4 bases from V and 2 bases from J, the junction contained 4 bases not matched to a gene. The CDR3 totals 15 residues. The germline V gene has CDR1 MGHRA and CDR2 YSYEKL. CDR3 amino acids: CASSLSGRNTDTQYF. In DNA form, the CDR3 reads TGCGCCAGCAGCCTAAGCGGGAGGAACACAGATACGCAGTATTTT.

The chain is built from TRBV28 and TRBJ1-1; 9 bases agree with TRBD1. This CDR3 has 16 amino acids. From germline, CDR1 is MDHEN and CDR2 SYDVKM. Trimming removed 5 bases from V and 0 bases from J; junction bases left unmatched: 7. CDR3 sequence reads: CASSQHRGPMNTEAFF. CDR3 sequence (DNA): TGTGCCAGCAGTCAACACAGGGGGCCCATGAACACTGAAGCTTTCTTT.